This T cell receptor (beta chain) was sequenced for a study of OX40 agonist ivuxolimab in advanced cancers. Broadly, across the study: Ivuxolimab was a fully human IgG2 agonistic monoclonal antibody targeting the costimulatory receptor OX40 (CD134). Partial responses occurred in three dose-escalation patients, of whom one had hepatocellular carcinoma and two had cutaneous melanoma. Patients were allowed to have had prior anti-PD-1, anti-PD-L1 or anti-CTLA-4 therapy, and around 40% of the dose-escalation patients had previously received checkpoint inhibitors. The paper reports the monotherapy dose-escalation portion (N of about 50 patients) of the phase I ivuxolimab trial. Peripheral TCRbeta sequencing was intended to test whether TCR sequence diversity was altered and clonal T-cell expansion was caused by ivuxolimab. Of the approximately 50 dose-escalation patients, hepatocellular carcinoma was present in about 20, melanoma in some 15, renal cell carcinoma in 9 and head and neck cancer in 9. Intravenous ivuxolimab was administered to patients every 2 weeks at six dose levels: 0.01, 0.1, 0.3, 1.5, 3 and 10 mg/kg. In the dose-escalation cohort, roughly 80% of patients were male, and the mean age was roughly 60 years, with a range of about 20 to 90. Broader findings and caveats from the paper: In partial responders in the 0.1-3.0 mg/kg groups, normalized peripheral clonal expansion was found to be among the lowest, especially among CD8+ T cells. Low levels of normalized T-cell clonal expansion were also seen in some nonresponding patients. Clonal expansion of both CD4+ and CD8+ blood T cells was observed from baseline to week 6 at doses 0.1 to 3.0 mg/kg. Antigen specificity was not determined for the clonally expanded peripheral T cells. On average, CD8+ T cells showed more expanded clones than CD4+ T cells after ivuxolimab.

As regards this clone: Its antigen is still unknown. Per-nucleotide qualities are absent, and no much larger clonotype sits a single base away.

The junction carries 15 bases between V and J, which are trimmed by 2 bases and 2 bases respectively. The germline V gene (reference sequence) yields MNHNY for CDR1 and SVGAGI for CDR2. Inclusive of the bounding cysteine and phenylalanine, the CDR3 is 16 residues long. Only the CDR3 part of the read is kept: 48 bases, read in frame from the first base. To sequence the TCRbeta CDR3 region, genomic DNA was isolated from the sorted cells. The immunoSEQ Assay was used for sequencing of TCRbeta CDR3 regions. The source is immuneACCESS, and TCRdb retained only in-frame sequences with V and J called. Part of the clones is not carried over; for the studies checked, unresolved V genes explain less than half of this, and the remainder is unexplained. Across this sample there are tens of thousands of clones, with around 82% seen only once. The top ten clones comprise around 3.5% of the sample. The trial excluded patients who had a history of autoimmune disease or who were on systemic immunosuppression. Peripheral blood for TCR sequencing was drawn from every dose cohort at baseline, at cycle 4 day 1 and at cycle 7 day 1. The samples were drawn from a first-in-human, open-label, multicenter phase I dose-escalation trial of ivuxolimab. The trial enrolled adults with locally advanced or metastatic head and neck squamous cell, hepatocellular, melanoma or renal cell carcinoma. Before TCR sequencing, CD4+ T cells and CD8+ T cells were sorted from peripheral blood as separate populations.

The specimen was CD4+ or CD8+ T cells sorted from blood, collected in a trial of the OX40 agonist ivuxolimab. The receptor chain draws on TRBV6-6 and TRBJ1-1, and TRBD1 may be the D gene, going by 6 matching bases. This receptor was taken from an adult with an advanced solid tumor such as melanoma, head and neck, liver or kidney cancer. The sequenced DNA: TGTGCCAGCAGTTACGACAGGCGCGCAGCAAACACTGAAGCTTTCTTT. It specifies CASSYDRRAANTEAFF.